The 24 T cell receptor beta chains below were found in one sample sequenced in a study of blood T cells in healthy people across ages. Alongside a J-beta primer mix, a sample-barcoded 5' primer served in a second PCR lasting roughly 6 to 12 cycles. Each CDR3 protein is one row after TCRdb ran MiXCR on the 5' RACE reads. The table shows some 1.4 million distinct CDR3 sequences, with 42% occurring only once. Specimen: blood. These receptors came from a young woman in good health.

The CDR3, as DNA: TGCTGTCCCCGACAGATGAACACTGAAGCTTTCTTT. Encoded protein: CCPRQMNTEAFF. The rearrangement uses TRBV20-1 and TRBJ1-1; D perhaps matches TRBD1 (5 bases). The CDR3 has 12 amino acids. Germline CDR1 is DFQATT and CDR2 is SNEGSKA (reference sequence).

This clonotype was counted only a few times. The chain recombines TRBV9 with TRBJ1-2; TRBD1 matches at 9 bases. V was pared by 3 bases and J by 6 bases, with 6 bases of the junction left unmatched. Germline-derived CDR1 and CDR2 are SGDLS and YYNGEE. The CDR3 length is 14 residues. The CDR3 DNA reads as TGTGCCAGCAGCGAGGGACAGGGAGTGAATGGCTACACCTTC. It is translated as CASSEGQGVNGYTF.

This clonotype was counted once. V is TRBV12-3 or TRBV12-4 and J is TRBJ1-4; D is perhaps TRBD1 (6 bases). This CDR3 is built from 13 residues. V dropped 7 bases and J dropped 8 bases, with 14 bases sitting between them. In nucleotides, the CDR3 is TGTGCCAGCACTCTAGGGGGTGCCGAAAAACTGTTTTTT. This codes for CASTLGGAEKLFF.

The rearrangement uses TRBV7-2 and TRBJ2-3, with 8 bases that match TRBD2. The J segment lost 4 bases and the V segment lost 7 bases, leaving 10 bases of the junction unmatched. CDR3 length: 15 amino acids. Per the germline V gene, CDR1 is SGHTA and CDR2 is FQGNSA. CDR3: CASTRTGGASDTQYF. CDR3 coding DNA: TGTGCCAGCACTCGTACGGGAGGGGCCTCAGATACGCAGTATTTT.

V and J are TRBV6-1 and TRBJ2-1; D tentatively reads TRBD1 or TRBD2 (5 bases each). V was trimmed by 8 bases and J by 13 bases, leaving 27 bases between them. The CDR3 sequence is 15 residues long. Germline V gene data show CDR1 as MNHNS and CDR2 as SASEGT. This chain's CDR3 is CASLVYRGNGGTQFF. The CDR3 DNA follows: TGTGCCAGCCTGGTGTATAGGGGCAATGGTGGGACCCAGTTCTTC.

V usage is TRBV5-1 and J usage is TRBJ2-1; D is possibly TRBD2 (6 bases). The CDR3 covers 11 residues. Germline values: CDR1 SGHRS, CDR2 YFSETQ. V was clipped by 7 bases and J by 10 bases, with 12 bases between them. The CDR3 nucleotides are TGCGCCAGCCGGGGGACCAAGGAGCAGTTCTTC. Translated, it gives CASRGTKEQFF.

The chain uses TRBV15 and TRBJ2-1, with 15 bases matching TRBD2. Germline CDR1 reads LNHNV; CDR2 reads YYDKDF (reference sequence). The CDR3 runs to 19 residues. V trimming: 2 bases; J trimming: 4 bases; junction bases outside the gene matches: 9. CDR3 nucleotides: TGTGCCACCAGCAGACTCATATGGACTAGCGGGAGGGAATACAATGAGCAGTTCTTC. Amino acids: CATSRLIWTSGREYNEQFF.

This clonotype has only a few counts. The rearrangement links TRBV20-1 to TRBJ2-3, with no clear D. This CDR3 contains 10 residues. Germline lookup yields CDR1 DFQATT and CDR2 SNEGSKA (reference sequence). V was cut by 3 bases and J by 11 bases, with 9 bases left in between. The CDR3 DNA is TGCAGTGCTAGCCGCCCAGAGCAGTATTTT. Translating it yields CSASRPEQYF.

This clonotype was observed a few times. The chain is built from TRBV20-1 and TRBJ2-1; D tentatively fits TRBD1 or TRBD2 (5 bases each). CDR3 length: 17 residues. V lost 0 bases, J lost 1 base, and 16 bases lay in between. Germline lookup yields CDR1 DFQATT and CDR2 SNEGSKA (reference sequence). In DNA, the CDR3 is TGCAGTGCTAGAGATCAATCGGCAGAGGGGTCCTACAATGAGCAGTTCTTC. Its translation is CSARDQSAEGSYNEQFF.

The gene calls are TRBV18 and TRBJ2-5, with D possibly TRBD1 on 5 matching bases. The V end was cut by 6 bases, the J end by 5 bases, with 25 bases between. From germline, CDR1 is KGHSH and CDR2 LQKENI. CDR3 length: 17 residues. Here the CDR3 reads CASSPPVGASEMETQYF. The CDR3, as DNA: TGTGCCAGCTCGCCCCCTGTTGGGGCTTCCGAGATGGAGACCCAGTACTTC.

V is TRBV7-7 and J is TRBJ2-7; 9 bases match TRBD1. With 5 bases clipped from V and 7 bases from J, the junction kept 9 bases outside the gene matches. Germline V gene lookup returns CDR1 SSHAT and CDR2 FNYEAQ (reference sequence). The length of the CDR3 is 14 residues. The CDR3 DNA reads TGTGCCAGCAGCCCACAGGGGGCGCGGTCGGAGCAGTACTTC. This sequence encodes CASSPQGARSEQYF.

This clonotype was counted between two and nine times. The gene calls are TRBV3-1 and TRBJ1-2; D uncertain. The CDR3 consists of 16 residues. Germline-derived CDR1 and CDR2 are LGHDT and YNNKEL (reference sequence). V was clipped by 4 bases and J by 7 bases, with 22 bases between them. CDR3 in DNA: TGTGCCAGCAGCCTCCGGACGAGCAGCCAAAGTGGTGGCTACACCTTC. The encoded protein is CASSLRTSSQSGGYTF.

This sequence joins TRBV10-3 and TRBJ2-1; 7 positions match TRBD1. The V gene's germline CDR1 is ENHRY and CDR2 SYGVKD. Trimming took 6 bases from V and 6 from J; bases not matched to a gene: 8. The length of the CDR3 is 14 residues. CDR3 bases: TGTGCCATCAGACCGGGACAGACTACCAATGAGCAGTTCTTC. Its protein is CAIRPGQTTNEQFF.

There are a few counts of this clonotype. The rearrangement uses TRBV5-1 and TRBJ2-5, with D possibly TRBD2 on 5 matching bases. CDR3 size: 15 residues. The germline V gene has CDR1 SGHRS and CDR2 YFSETQ. The V and J ends lost 4 bases and 1 base respectively, with 14 bases between them. DNA of the CDR3: TGCGCCAGCAGCCCAGGTGGCGGGCCCCAAGAGACCCAGTACTTC. This gives the protein CASSPGGGPQETQYF.

As DNA, the CDR3 is TGCAGTGCTCTAGGATTGTCCGGGGCGAGCTCCTACAATGAGCAGTACTTC. Translating gives CSALGLSGASSYNEQYF. The J gene is TRBJ2-7, the V gene TRBV20-1; D may be TRBD1 or TRBD2 (5 bases each). With 5 bases removed from V and 7 bases from J, the gap between germline ends came to 30 bases. Germline V gene sequence: CDR1 DFQATT, CDR2 SNEGSKA (reference sequence). This CDR3 spans 17 amino acids.

V gene TRBV7-9 combines with J gene TRBJ2-7; TRBD1 aligns across 8 bases. CDR1 is SEHNR and CDR2 is FQNEAQ in the germline V gene (reference sequence). V lost 5 bases, J lost 7 bases, and 16 bases stayed unmatched. The CDR3 sequence is 16 residues long. Here the CDR3 DNA reads TGTGCCAGCAGCCTTGGACAGGGCCCTTTCCGGGGGGAGCAGTACTTC. This translates into CASSLGQGPFRGEQYF.

This clonotype came up once. The rearrangement links TRBV27 to TRBJ1-6; the D gene is possibly TRBD1 (5 bases). The CDR3 length is 14 residues. The V and J ends lost 5 bases and 10 bases respectively, with 15 bases between them. Germline V gene lookup returns CDR1 MNHEY and CDR2 SMNVEV (reference sequence). The CDR3, as DNA: TGTGCCAGCAGTAAGGCAGGGAGGGCCTCACCCCTCCACTTT. It specifies CASSKAGRASPLHF.

The J gene is TRBJ2-3, the V gene TRBV6-1; tentatively, D is TRBD1 (5 bases). The germline gives CDR1 MNHNS, CDR2 SASEGT. The V end lost 6 bases, the J end lost 6 bases, and 13 bases lay between the germline ends. The CDR3 contains 13 residues. Here the CDR3 reads CASRSWGADTQYF. For the CDR3, the DNA is TGTGCCAGCAGGAGTTGGGGCGCGGATACGCAGTATTTT.

V usage is TRBV9 and J usage is TRBJ2-1; perhaps D is TRBD1 or TRBD2 (5 bases each). The V end lost 4 bases, the J end lost 3 bases, and 14 bases lay between the germline ends. CDR1 and CDR2 from the germline V gene are SGDLS and YYNGEE. The CDR3 is made up of 15 amino acids. The chain's CDR3 is CASSSGPRVYNEQFF. In DNA form, the CDR3 reads TGTGCCAGCAGCTCGGGGCCCAGGGTCTACAATGAGCAGTTCTTC.

The chain joins TRBV11-2 to TRBJ2-1; D might be TRBD2 (5 bases). Trimming shortened V by 5 bases and J by 7 bases, and 18 bases separated the two germline ends. The CDR3 is made up of 15 amino acids. Per the germline V gene, CDR1 is SGHAT and CDR2 is FQNNGV. This CDR3 reads CASSPIGVRGNEQFF. CDR3 DNA: TGTGCCAGCAGCCCGATAGGAGTCCGGGGTAATGAGCAGTTCTTC.

CDR3 residues: CSAREGTEVYNEQYF. For the CDR3, the DNA is TGCAGTGCTAGAGAGGGGACAGAGGTTTACAATGAGCAGTACTTC. This rearrangement joins TRBV20-1 to TRBJ2-1; TRBD1 matches at 7 bases. The J call may be in error: the DNA end matches TRBJ2-7 better. The CDR3 runs 15 residues. Germline lookup yields CDR1 DFQATT and CDR2 SNEGSKA (reference sequence).

This chain links TRBV20-1 with TRBJ2-1, with D possibly TRBD2 on 5 matching bases. V was cut by 3 bases and J by 13 bases, with 22 bases left in between. Germline CDR1 reads DFQATT; CDR2 reads SNEGSKA (reference sequence). The CDR3 has 14 residues. The chain's CDR3 is CSARETRVQETQFF. DNA for the CDR3: TGCAGTGCTAGGGAAACTAGAGTCCAAGAGACCCAGTTCTTC.

This clonotype was detected ten times or more. The J gene is TRBJ2-6, the V gene TRBV12-3 or TRBV12-4, with D unresolved. With 3 bases removed from V and 0 bases from J, the gap between germline ends came to 3 bases. The CDR3 totals 14 residues. The CDR3 loop is CASSFTSGANVLTF. CDR3 sequence (DNA): TGTGCCAGCAGTTTTACCTCTGGGGCCAACGTCCTGACTTTC.

J is TRBJ2-7 and V is TRBV7-8, with 13 bases that match TRBD2. Germline V gene sequence: CDR1 SGHVS, CDR2 FQNEAQ. Trimming took 5 bases from V and 0 from J; bases not matched to a gene: 7. The CDR3 covers 17 residues. This CDR3 reads CASSLPRTSGSSYEQYF. CDR3 nucleotides: TGTGCCAGCAGCCTTCCTCGGACTAGCGGGAGCTCCTACGAGCAGTACTTC.